This T cell receptor beta chain was identified during a study of T-cell memory formation after mild COVID-19. Notes on the study in general: Several responding clones turned up in pre-infection memory, indicating that cross-reactive memory may have taken part.

This CDR3 is built from 12 residues. The V gene's germline CDR1 is SQVTM and CDR2 ANQGSEA. Trimming at V came to 3 bases and at J to 4 bases, leaving 2 bases not matched to a gene. 5'RACE with constant-segment primers built TCRalpha and TCRbeta cDNA libraries with UMIs. TCRdb reprocessed the 5' RACE reads with MiXCR, giving one entry per CDR3 protein. The table shows under 550,000 distinct CDR3 sequences, with about a sixth occurring only once. In its sample, this clonotype was seen a few times. The antigen is unknown. Sequences were obtained from PBMCs or a T cell subset sorted from them (not recorded which). The chain joins TRBV29-1 to TRBJ2-5; 7 bases map to TRBD1. The TCR was taken from a man aged 18 to 30 who had mild COVID-19 (a few samples of this study predate the infection). Cell type and time point are not known. In nucleotides, the CDR3 is TGCAGCGTTGACAGGGGGAGAGAGACCCAGTACTTC. Translation: CSVDRGRETQYF.